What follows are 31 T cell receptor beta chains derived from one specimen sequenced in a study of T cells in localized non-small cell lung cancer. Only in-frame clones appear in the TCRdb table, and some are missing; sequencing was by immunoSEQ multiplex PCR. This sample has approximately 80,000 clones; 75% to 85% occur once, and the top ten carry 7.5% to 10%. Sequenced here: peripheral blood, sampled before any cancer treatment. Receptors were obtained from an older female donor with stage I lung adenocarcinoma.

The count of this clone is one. Here the CDR3 reads CASTLGGTFDEQYF. In nucleotides, the CDR3 is TGTGCCAGCACTTTGGGCGGGACTTTCGATGAGCAGTACTTC. This sequence joins TRBV25-1 and TRBJ2-7, with D possibly matching TRBD2 (6 bases). With 7 bases removed from V and 7 bases from J, the gap between germline ends came to 20 bases. From germline, CDR1 is MGHDK and CDR2 SYGVNS. The CDR3 totals 14 residues.

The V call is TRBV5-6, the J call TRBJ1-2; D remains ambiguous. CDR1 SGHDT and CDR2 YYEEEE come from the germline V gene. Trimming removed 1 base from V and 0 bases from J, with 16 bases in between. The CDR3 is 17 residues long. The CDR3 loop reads CASSLNVGQRTNYGYTF. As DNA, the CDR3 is TGTGCCAGCAGCTTGAACGTAGGGCAGAGAACTAACTATGGCTACACCTTC. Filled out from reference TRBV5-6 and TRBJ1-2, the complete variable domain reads DAGVTQSPTHLIKTRGQQVTLRCSPKSGHDTVSWYQQALGQGPQFIFQYYEEEERQRGNFPDRFSGHQFPNYSSELNVNALLLGDSALYLCASSLNVGQRTNYGYTFGSGTRLTVV.

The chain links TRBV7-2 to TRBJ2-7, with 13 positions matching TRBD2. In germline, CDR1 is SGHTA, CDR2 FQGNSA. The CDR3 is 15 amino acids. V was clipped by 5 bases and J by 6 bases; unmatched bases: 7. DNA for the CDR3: TGTGCCAGCAGCCCCGGACTAGCGGGAGTGGGCGAGCAGTACTTC. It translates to CASSPGLAGVGEQYF.

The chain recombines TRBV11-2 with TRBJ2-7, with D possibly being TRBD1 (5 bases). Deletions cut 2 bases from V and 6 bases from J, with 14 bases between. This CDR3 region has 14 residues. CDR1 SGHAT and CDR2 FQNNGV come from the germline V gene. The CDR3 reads CASSLTQGRGEQYF. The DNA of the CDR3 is TGTGCCAGCAGCTTAACTCAGGGTCGTGGCGAGCAGTACTTC.

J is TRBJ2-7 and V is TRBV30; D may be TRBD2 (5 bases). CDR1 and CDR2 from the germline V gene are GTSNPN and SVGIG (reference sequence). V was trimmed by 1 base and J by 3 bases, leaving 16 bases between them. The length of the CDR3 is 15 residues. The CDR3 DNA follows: TGTGCCTGGAGTGGCGGACGAAATCGGGGCTACGAGCAGTACTTC. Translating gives CAWSGGRNRGYEQYF.

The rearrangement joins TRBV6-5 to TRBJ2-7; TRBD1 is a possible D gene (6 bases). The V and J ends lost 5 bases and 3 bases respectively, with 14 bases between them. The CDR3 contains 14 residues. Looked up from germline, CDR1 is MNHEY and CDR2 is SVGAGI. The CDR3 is CASSPDRYLYEQYF. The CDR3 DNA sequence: TGTGCCAGCAGTCCCGACAGGTATCTCTACGAGCAGTACTTC.

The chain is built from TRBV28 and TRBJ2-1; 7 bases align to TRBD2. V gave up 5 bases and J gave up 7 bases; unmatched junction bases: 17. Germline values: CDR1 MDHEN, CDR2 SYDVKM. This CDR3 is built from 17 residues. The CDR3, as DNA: TGTGCCAGCAGTCCCCTCGGGGGGACCTCCCAGGCTAATGAGCAGTTCTTC. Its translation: CASSPLGGTSQANEQFF.

CDR3 DNA: TGTGCTAGTGGACGACCGACAGGGAACACCGGGGAGCTGTTTTTT. Its protein is CASGRPTGNTGELFF. This chain links TRBV12-5 with TRBJ2-2; the D gene is possibly TRBD1 (6 bases). CDR3 length: 15 amino acids. Germline V gene data show CDR1 as LGHNT and CDR2 as FRNRAP. V was clipped by 6 bases and J by 1 base, with 12 bases between them.

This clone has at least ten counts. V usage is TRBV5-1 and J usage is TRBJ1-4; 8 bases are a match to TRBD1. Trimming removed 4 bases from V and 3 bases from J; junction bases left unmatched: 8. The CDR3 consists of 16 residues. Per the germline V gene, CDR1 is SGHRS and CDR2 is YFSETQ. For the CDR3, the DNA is TGCGCCAGCAGCCAACACCCGGACAGGGCTAATGAAAAACTGTTTTTT. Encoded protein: CASSQHPDRANEKLFF.

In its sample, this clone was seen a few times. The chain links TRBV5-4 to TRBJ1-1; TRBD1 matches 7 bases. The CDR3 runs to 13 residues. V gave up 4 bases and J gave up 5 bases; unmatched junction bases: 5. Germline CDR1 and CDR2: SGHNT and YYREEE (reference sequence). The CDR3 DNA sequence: TGTGCCAGCAGCCCGACAGGGCGTACTGAAGCTTTCTTT. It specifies CASSPTGRTEAFF.

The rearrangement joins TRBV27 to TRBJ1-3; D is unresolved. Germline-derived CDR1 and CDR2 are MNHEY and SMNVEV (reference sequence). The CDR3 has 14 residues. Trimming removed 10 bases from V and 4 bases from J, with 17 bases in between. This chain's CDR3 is CATRSRAGGNTIYF. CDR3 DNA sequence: TGTGCCACCAGATCAAGGGCGGGGGGAAACACCATATATTTT.

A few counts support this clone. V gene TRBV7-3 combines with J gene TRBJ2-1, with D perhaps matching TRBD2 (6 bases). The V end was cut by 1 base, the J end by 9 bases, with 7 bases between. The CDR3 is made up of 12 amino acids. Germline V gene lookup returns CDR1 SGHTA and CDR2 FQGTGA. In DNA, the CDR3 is TGTGCCAGCAGCTTAATGGGGGGTGAGCAGTTCTTC. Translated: CASSLMGGEQFF.

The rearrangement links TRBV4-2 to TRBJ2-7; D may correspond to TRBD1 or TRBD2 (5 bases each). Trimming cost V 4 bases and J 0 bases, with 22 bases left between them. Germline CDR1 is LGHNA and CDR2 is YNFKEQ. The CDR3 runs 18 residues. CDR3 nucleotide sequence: TGTGCCAGCAGCCCAAGAGGGGTCGGGGTTCCGAGCTCCTACGAGCAGTACTTC. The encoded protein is CASSPRGVGVPSSYEQYF.

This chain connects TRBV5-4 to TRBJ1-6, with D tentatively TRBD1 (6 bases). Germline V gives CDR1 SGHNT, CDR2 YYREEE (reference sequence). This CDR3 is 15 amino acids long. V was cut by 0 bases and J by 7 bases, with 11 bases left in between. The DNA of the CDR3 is TGTGCCAGCAGCTTGGTGCCAGGGGAGAATTCACCCCTCCACTTT. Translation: CASSLVPGENSPLHF.

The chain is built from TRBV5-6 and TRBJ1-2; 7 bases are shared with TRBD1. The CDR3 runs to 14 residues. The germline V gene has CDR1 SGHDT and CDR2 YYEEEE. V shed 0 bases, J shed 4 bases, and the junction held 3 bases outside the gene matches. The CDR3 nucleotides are TGTGCCAGCAGCTTGGGGGGGACAGTCTATGGCTACACCTTC. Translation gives CASSLGGTVYGYTF.

CDR3 DNA: TGTGCCAGCAGTTTAGGGGGTGCCATGTTGGGGAATGGCTACACCTTC. Its protein product is CASSLGGAMLGNGYTF. The chain couples TRBV28 to TRBJ1-2; maybe TRBD1 (5 bases). Germline CDR1 and CDR2: MDHEN and SYDVKM. The CDR3 consists of 16 residues. Trimming cost V 2 bases and J 6 bases, with 19 bases left between them.

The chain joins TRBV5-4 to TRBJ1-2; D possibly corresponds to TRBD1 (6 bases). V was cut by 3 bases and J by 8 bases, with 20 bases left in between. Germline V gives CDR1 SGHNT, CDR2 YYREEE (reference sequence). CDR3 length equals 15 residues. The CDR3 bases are TGTGCCAGCAGCTCCCCTTTTTGGGGGGGCATGGGCTACACCTTC. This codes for CASSSPFWGGMGYTF.

The CDR3 nucleotides read TGTGCCAGCAGCTTAGAGTCTTTGGGCACTGAAGCTTTCTTT. This sequence encodes CASSLESLGTEAFF. This chain links TRBV7-8 with TRBJ1-1; D gene unclear. Per germline, CDR1 SGHVS and CDR2 FQNEAQ. The CDR3 runs 14 residues. Trimming shortened V by 1 base and J by 4 bases, and 10 bases separated the two germline ends.

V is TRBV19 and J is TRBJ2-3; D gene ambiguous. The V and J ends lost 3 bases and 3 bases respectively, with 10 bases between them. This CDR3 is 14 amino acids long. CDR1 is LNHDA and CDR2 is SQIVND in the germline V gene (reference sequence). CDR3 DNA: TGTGCCAGTAGTATCCTTCTTTCAACAGATACGCAGTATTTT. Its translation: CASSILLSTDTQYF.

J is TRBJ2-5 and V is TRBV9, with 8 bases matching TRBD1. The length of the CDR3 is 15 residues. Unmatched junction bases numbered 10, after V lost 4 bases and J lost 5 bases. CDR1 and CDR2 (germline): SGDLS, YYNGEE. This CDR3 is CASSLRTGKGETQYF. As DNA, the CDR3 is TGTGCCAGCAGCCTGCGGACAGGGAAGGGGGAGACCCAGTACTTC.

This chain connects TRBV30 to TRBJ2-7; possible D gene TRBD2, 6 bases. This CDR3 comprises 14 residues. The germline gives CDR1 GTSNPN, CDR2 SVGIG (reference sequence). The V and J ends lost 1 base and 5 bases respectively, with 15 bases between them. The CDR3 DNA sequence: TGTGCCTGGAGTGCAGTGGGGGGACCGCACGAGCAGTACTTC. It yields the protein CAWSAVGGPHEQYF.

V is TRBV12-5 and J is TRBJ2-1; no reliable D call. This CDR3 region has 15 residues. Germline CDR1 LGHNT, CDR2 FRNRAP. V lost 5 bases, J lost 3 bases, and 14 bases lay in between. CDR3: CASGPGGAGYNEQFF. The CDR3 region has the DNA TGTGCTAGTGGTCCGGGTGGAGCTGGCTACAATGAGCAGTTCTTC.

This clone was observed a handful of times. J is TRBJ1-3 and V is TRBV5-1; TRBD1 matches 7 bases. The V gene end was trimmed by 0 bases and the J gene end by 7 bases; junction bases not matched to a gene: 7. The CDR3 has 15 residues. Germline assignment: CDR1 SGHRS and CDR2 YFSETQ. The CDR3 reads CASSLEGGGGNTIYF. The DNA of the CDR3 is TGCGCCAGCAGCTTGGAAGGGGGCGGTGGGAACACCATATATTTT.

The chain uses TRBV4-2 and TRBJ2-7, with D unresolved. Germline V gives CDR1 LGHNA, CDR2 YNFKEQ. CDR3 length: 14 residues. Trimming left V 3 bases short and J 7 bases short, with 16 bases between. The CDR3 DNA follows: TGTGCCAGCAGCCACCCCGACCGAACCCTGGAGCAGTACTTC. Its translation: CASSHPDRTLEQYF.

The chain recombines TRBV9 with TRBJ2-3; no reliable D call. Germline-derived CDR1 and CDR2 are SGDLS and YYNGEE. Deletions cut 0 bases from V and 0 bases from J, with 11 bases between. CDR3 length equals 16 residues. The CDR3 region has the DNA TGTGCCAGCAGCGTAGCTGGCGGTAGGAGCACAGATACGCAGTATTTT. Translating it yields CASSVAGGRSTDTQYF.

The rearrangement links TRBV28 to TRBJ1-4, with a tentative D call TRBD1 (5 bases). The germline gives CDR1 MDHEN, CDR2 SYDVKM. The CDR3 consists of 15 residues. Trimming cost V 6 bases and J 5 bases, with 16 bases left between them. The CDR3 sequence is CASSPLQGMNEKLFF. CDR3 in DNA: TGTGCCAGCAGCCCTCTCCAGGGAATGAATGAAAAACTGTTTTTT.

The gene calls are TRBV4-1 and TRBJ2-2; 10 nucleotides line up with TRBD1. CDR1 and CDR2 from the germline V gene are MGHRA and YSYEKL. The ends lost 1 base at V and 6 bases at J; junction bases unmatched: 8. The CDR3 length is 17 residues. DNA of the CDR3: TGCGCCAGCAGCCAAGCGACCGGGACAGGGGAGGCCGGGGAGCTGTTTTTT. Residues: CASSQATGTGEAGELFF.

CDR3: CASKAGAPTGELFF. In nucleotides, the CDR3 is TGTGCCAGCAAAGCGGGGGCGCCGACCGGGGAGCTGTTTTTT. V usage is TRBV6-5 and J usage is TRBJ2-2; 8 nucleotides line up with TRBD2. CDR1 and CDR2 (germline): MNHEY, SVGAGI. V gave up 7 bases and J gave up 5 bases; unmatched junction bases: 6. The CDR3 is 14 residues long.

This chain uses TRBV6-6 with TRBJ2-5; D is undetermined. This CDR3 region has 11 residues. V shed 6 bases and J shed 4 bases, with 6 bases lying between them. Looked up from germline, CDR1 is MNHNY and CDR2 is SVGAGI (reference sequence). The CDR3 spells CASRAGETQYF. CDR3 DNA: TGTGCCAGCAGGGCCGGAGAGACCCAGTACTTC.

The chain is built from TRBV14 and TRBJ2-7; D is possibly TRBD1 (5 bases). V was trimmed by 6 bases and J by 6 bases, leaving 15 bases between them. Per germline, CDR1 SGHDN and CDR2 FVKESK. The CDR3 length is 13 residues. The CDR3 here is CASRGLPTSEQYF. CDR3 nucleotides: TGTGCCAGCAGGGGGCTCCCTACCTCCGAGCAGTACTTC.

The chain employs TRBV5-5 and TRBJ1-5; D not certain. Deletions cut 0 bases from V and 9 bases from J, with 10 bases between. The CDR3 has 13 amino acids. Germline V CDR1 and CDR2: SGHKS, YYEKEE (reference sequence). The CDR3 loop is CASSLAPLGPQHF. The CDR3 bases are TGTGCCAGCAGCTTGGCCCCGTTGGGGCCCCAGCATTTT.